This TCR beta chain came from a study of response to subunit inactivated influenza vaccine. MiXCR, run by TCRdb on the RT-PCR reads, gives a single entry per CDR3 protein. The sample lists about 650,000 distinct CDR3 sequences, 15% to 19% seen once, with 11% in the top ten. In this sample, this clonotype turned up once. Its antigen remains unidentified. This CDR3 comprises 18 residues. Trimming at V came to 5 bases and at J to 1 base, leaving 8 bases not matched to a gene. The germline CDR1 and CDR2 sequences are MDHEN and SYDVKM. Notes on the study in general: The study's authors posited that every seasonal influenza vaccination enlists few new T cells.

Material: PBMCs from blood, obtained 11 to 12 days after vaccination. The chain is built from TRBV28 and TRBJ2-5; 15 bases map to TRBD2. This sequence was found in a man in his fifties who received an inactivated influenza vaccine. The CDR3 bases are TGTGCCAGCAGTCCCCCTTCGGGACTAGCGGGGGGCCAAGAGACCCAGTACTTC. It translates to CASSPPSGLAGGQETQYF.